This T cell receptor (beta chain) comes out of a study of cytomegalovirus exposure and HLA in healthy donors. Study as a whole: Early released data comprised about 84 million unique TCRs from HLA-typed donors. Whole-study results and caveats: Associated with cytomegalovirus, according to the listing, were some 180 TCR beta chains. A missense DCLRE1C variant was associated with V- and J-gene trimming of TCR beta chains in a later analysis, and an independent cohort replicated the association.

With 60 Vbeta and 13 Jbeta primers, the PCR was carried out. Profiling relied on immunoSEQ multiplex PCR, and the TCRdb table lists in-frame clones only, not all of them. The data contain 170,000 or so clones, around 80% of them seen just once; the ten biggest clones take up 4% to 6%. The length of the CDR3 is 13 residues. V shed 0 bases, J shed 14 bases, and the junction held 9 bases outside the gene matches. A remark on this clone: Its antigen is undetermined.

J is TRBJ2-5 and V is TRBV23-1, with 7 positions matching TRBD1. Being an ORF, TRBV23-1 has a function that is uncertain. The sample taken for sequencing was PBMCs. The clonotype originates from a man aged 18-30 years in good health and CMV-seronegative. The CDR3 DNA follows: TGCGCCAGCAGTCAATCTGGGGTGACAGGGAGCTACTTC. The encoded protein is CASSQSGVTGSYF.